There are a few counts of the clone carrying this TCR beta chain. The antigen is unknown. This record belongs to a study of T cells in Graves' hyperthyroidism and ophthalmopathy. Study-level points and caveats: The model made its ophthalmopathy prediction, and onset followed a median around 6.5 months later.

Graves' hyperthyroidism is called stable when ophthalmopathy does not progress within 18 months. Exclusion of patients followed from uncontrolled infection, other autoimmune disease, pregnancy or lactation. Amplified regions were TCR beta CDR3 sequences from RNA transcripts. Carried out on the TCR CDR3, a first-round RT-PCR used the HTBI primer set. MiXCR was run by TCRdb on the multiplex PCR reads, yielding one entry per CDR3 protein. Of under 350,000 distinct CDR3 sequences in the sample, roughly 23% were seen once. The CDR3 consists of 15 residues. The germline CDR1 and CDR2 sequences are SGHDN and FVKESK. Trimming removed 4 bases from V and 0 bases from J, with 10 bases in between.

Material: blood. The chain recombines TRBV14 with TRBJ2-1; no definite D call. The clonotype originates from a woman between 50 and 59 years old with Graves' hyperthyroidism. CDR3 nucleotide sequence: TGTGCCAGCAGCCGTGGGTCAAGCTCCTACAATGAGCAGTTCTTC. The encoded protein is CASSRGSSSYNEQFF.